Here is one T cell receptor (beta chain) with its context. Its antigen remains unidentified. No quality values exist for individual bases; no much larger clone is one base distant. The data were taken from a study of blood T cell repertoires in COVID-19 (dated by TCRdb to between 2020 and 2021). Some background on the complete study: The collaborator samples originated in the United States, Italy and Spain and spanned the acute and convalescent phases of COVID-19. The repertoires were released in a freely available public database meant as a resource for research on the immune response to SARS-CoV-2. The prospective study material was composed of cDNA or gDNA derived from T cells, B-cell-depleted T cells, or PBMCs. HLA class I and class II types, where available, came from metadata supplied by the sample provider rather than from assay-based typing. Samples came from the ongoing ImmuneRACE study (first 160 participants) plus 1,254 subjects from 6 global collaborators. The sample metadata nearly always contained a de-identified subject ID, COVID-19 status, age in years and sex. Subjects who had been exposed to COVID-19, were actively infected with it, or had recovered from it provided the deeply sampled blood TCRbeta repertoires that made up the dataset.

The CDR3 holds 13 amino acids from the cysteine to the phenylalanine. The sequence is cut down to CDR3 DNA, 39 bases in frame from base 1. At the junction V is shortened by 4 bases and J by 8 bases, with 14 bases in between. CDR1 and CDR2 are read off the germline V gene (reference sequence) as SEHNR and FQNEAQ. The investigation overall reported the following: The quantity of clinical and demographic metadata differed by source and by participant and was supplied without curation.

The collaborating institutions used their own protocols to collect whole blood in K2EDTA tubes. For TCRbeta analysis, collaborators shipped samples as frozen whole blood, isolated PBMCs, or DNA extracted from either of those sample types. The immunoSEQ Assay, a bias-controlled multiplex PCR, was used to amplify TCRbeta CDR3 regions from genomic DNA. The authors' analysis ran thus. The number of nucleated cells in each sample was estimated from the amplification of reference gene primers within the assay. Sequence reads were collapsed and filtered to measure the absolute abundance of every unique TCRbeta CDR3 rearrangement. For each sample, productive Simpson clonality was calculated by taking the square root of Simpson's diversity index across productive rearrangements. In its TCRdb copy, this immuneACCESS table keeps in-frame sequences only and misses some clones. Where compared with another copy, unresolved V genes explain less than half of these, and the others have no known cause. From that table come the V and J calls and clone size; the DNA was used to work out D and trimming. This sample has around 71,000 clones in its table, and approximately 89% of those were observed once. The top ten constitute approximately 1.9% of the sample.

The sequencing sample was made of peripheral blood. The chain was built from TRBV7-9 and TRBJ1-1; matching of 5 bases hints at TRBD1 as the D gene. The sequence was obtained from a woman aged 55-69 years with acute or convalescent COVID-19. The CDR3 reads as follows: CASSSGGYREAFF. Read as DNA, the sequence is TGTGCCAGCAGCTCTGGTGGGTACAGGGAAGCTTTCTTT.